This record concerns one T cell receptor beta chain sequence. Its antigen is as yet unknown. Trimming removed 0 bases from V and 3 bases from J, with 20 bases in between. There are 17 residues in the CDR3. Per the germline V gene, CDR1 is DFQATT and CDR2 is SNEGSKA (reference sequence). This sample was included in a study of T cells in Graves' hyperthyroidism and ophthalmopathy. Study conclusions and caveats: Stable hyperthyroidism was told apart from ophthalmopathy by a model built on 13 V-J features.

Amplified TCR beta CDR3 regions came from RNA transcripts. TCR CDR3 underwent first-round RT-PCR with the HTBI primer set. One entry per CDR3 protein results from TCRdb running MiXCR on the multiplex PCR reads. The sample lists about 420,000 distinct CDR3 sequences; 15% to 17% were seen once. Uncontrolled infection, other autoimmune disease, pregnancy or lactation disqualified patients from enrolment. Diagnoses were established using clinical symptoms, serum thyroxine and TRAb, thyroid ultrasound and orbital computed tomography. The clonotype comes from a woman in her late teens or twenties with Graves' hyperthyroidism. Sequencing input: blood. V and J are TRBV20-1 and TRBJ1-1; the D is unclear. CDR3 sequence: CSARDRNRVLTDTEAFF. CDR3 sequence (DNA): TGCAGTGCTAGAGATCGAAACCGAGTGCTAACGGACACTGAAGCTTTCTTT.